This T cell receptor beta chain was identified in a study of shared clonotypes between healthy human individuals. Study findings and constraints: Non-shared clonotypes had lower generation probabilities than clonotypes shared by all four sorted-subset donors.

About this clone itself: The antigen remains undetermined.

Naive CD8 cells lacked CD45RO, underwent positive selection for CCR7 and left out terminally differentiated effector memory CD45RA+ cells. Sequencing was performed with immunoSEQ multiplex PCR; in TCRdb, only in-frame clones are kept and a portion is missing. The data show some 580,000 clones, with 98% seen just once and 0.3% held by the top ten. The V segment lost 4 bases and the J segment 0 bases; nucleotides outside the gene matches: 12. The CDR3 is 20 amino acids. Germline V gene data show CDR1 as SGHNT and CDR2 as YYREEE (reference sequence). The material sequenced was naive CD8+ T cells sorted from blood. The sequence derives from a man younger than 45 in good health. V is TRBV5-4 and J is TRBJ2-2; TRBD2 matches at 13 bases. This CDR3 reads CASSAGTSGTPFANTGELFF. The DNA of the CDR3 is TGTGCCAGCAGCGCCGGGACTAGCGGGACTCCGTTCGCGAACACCGGGGAGCTGTTTTTT.